A selection of T cell receptor beta chains follows, all from one sample in a study of blood T cell repertoires in COVID-19. Measured with immunoSEQ multiplex PCR; TCRdb has only the in-frame clones, and not every one. The sample records tens of thousands of clones, about 83% being singletons. The specimen was peripheral blood. The receptors come from a human donor in a cohort sampled during active COVID-19. Both conserved end residues are part of each CDR3. Fields, in order: V gene, J gene, clone size, D gene, CDR3 DNA, CDR3 protein. D genes are given only for firm matches. The size of a clone is reported for some rows only, either as once, few or many, or as a class for expanded clones.

TRBV7-9,TRBJ1-2,NA,NA,TGTGCCAGCAGCTTAAGGGCTGCGACAGCTAGCTATGGCTACACCTTC,CASSLRAATASYGYTF
TRBV11-3,TRBJ2-3,NA,TRBD2,TGTGCCAGCAGCTATCCGGGACTAGCGACAGATACGCAGTATTTT,CASSYPGLATDTQYF
TRBV24-1,TRBJ2-5,NA,TRBD2,TGTGCCACCAGTGATCCTAGCGGGAGACAAGAGACCCAGTACTTC,CATSDPSGRQETQYF
TRBV7-3,TRBJ2-3,NA,TRBD2,TGTGCCAGCAGTCGCAGCGGGGGTAGCACAGATACGCAGTATTTT,CASSRSGGSTDTQYF
TRBV28,TRBJ2-6,once,TRBD1,TGTGCCACCTCGGGACAGGTCCCATCTGGGGCCAACGTCCTGACTTTC,CATSGQVPSGANVLTF
TRBV7-2,TRBJ2-7,NA,TRBD2,TGTGCCAGCAGCTCGGGACTACAAACCTACGAGCAGTACTTC,CASSSGLQTYEQYF
TRBV28,TRBJ2-1,NA,NA,TGTGCCAGCAGTCCAAGGGGGACCTCTTCTTACAATGAGCAGTTCTTC,CASSPRGTSSYNEQFF
TRBV7-9,TRBJ1-1,NA,NA,TGTGCCAGCAGCTACCCAGGGAAGGGGAACACTGAAGCTTTCTTT,CASSYPGKGNTEAFF
TRBV5-1,TRBJ2-7,NA,NA,TGCGCCAGCAGCTTGGCCCCAGGGTTTGAGCAGTACTTC,CASSLAPGFEQYF
TRBV10-2,TRBJ2-2,NA,NA,TGCGCCAGCAGTGCTATCGGGAGAAGTGGGGAGCTGTTTTTT,CASSAIGRSGELFF
TRBV14,TRBJ1-2,NA,NA,TGTGCCAGCAGCCAAGATGTGCGGCGGGGTGTCTATGGCTACACCTTC,CASSQDVRRGVYGYTF
TRBV5-8,TRBJ2-5,NA,TRBD2,TGTGCCAGCAGCGCCGGGACTAGCGGGAGGGAGACCCAGTACTTC,CASSAGTSGRETQYF
TRBV28,TRBJ2-1,NA,NA,TGTGCCAGCAGTCAAGGGGGGGGCTCCTACAATGAGCAGTTCTTC,CASSQGGGSYNEQFF
TRBV3-1/TRBV3-2,TRBJ2-1,NA,TRBD1,TGTGCCAGCAGCCAGGGTACAGGGGAGAGTTCCTACAATGAGCAGTTCTTC,CASSQGTGESSYNEQFF
TRBV15,TRBJ2-1,NA,TRBD2,TGTGCCACCAGCAGAGCATCTAGCGGGAGTAGGCAGTTCTTC,CATSRASSGSRQFF
TRBV25-1,TRBJ2-1,NA,NA,TGTGCCAGCAGGGGAGTGACTGTCGACGGTGAGCAGTTCTTC,CASRGVTVDGEQFF
TRBV19,TRBJ2-1,NA,TRBD2,TGTGCCAGTACTCTCGGGACGGGAGGGGGCAATGAGCAGTTCTTC,CASTLGTGGGNEQFF
TRBV27,TRBJ2-1,NA,NA,TGTGCCAGCAGTTTTACAGGGCCCCCCTACAATGAGCAGTTCTTC,CASSFTGPPYNEQFF
TRBV19,TRBJ1-2,NA,NA,TGTGCCAGTAGGATATACGACAGGAACTATGGCTACACCTTC,CASRIYDRNYGYTF
TRBV25-1,TRBJ2-2,NA,NA,TGTGCCAGCAGTGAATTGAAGGGGAAAGGGACCGGGGAGCTGTTTTTT,CASSELKGKGTGELFF
TRBV7-2,TRBJ1-5,NA,NA,TGTGCCAGCAGCAAAGCACTCGGTGGCAATCAGCCCCAGCATTTT,CASSKALGGNQPQHF
TRBV5-5,TRBJ1-2,NA,NA,TGTGCCAGCAGCCCGACAGGAGATGGGAACTATGGCTACACCTTC,CASSPTGDGNYGYTF
TRBV4-1,TRBJ2-2,NA,NA,TGCGCCAGCAGCCCTACGACAGGACGGCGCACCGGGGAGCTGTTTTTT,CASSPTTGRRTGELFF
TRBV28,TRBJ1-2,NA,NA,TGTGCCAGCAGTCCTGGCGGTGGGGACTCCTATGGCTACACCTTC,CASSPGGGDSYGYTF
TRBV7-9,TRBJ1-2,NA,NA,TGTGCCAGCAGCTTAGGCCGCAGGGAGGATGGCTACACCTTC,CASSLGRREDGYTF
TRBV3-1/TRBV3-2,TRBJ1-2,NA,TRBD1,TGTGCCAGCAGCCAAGAGACGAAGGGGGCTACCTTC,CASSQETKGATF
TRBV5-6,TRBJ2-1,NA,NA,TGTGCCAGCAGCTTGGAGGACTCCTCCTACAATGAGCAGTTCTTC,CASSLEDSSYNEQFF
TRBV5-1,TRBJ2-5,NA,TRBD1,TGCGCCAGCAGCCCTGGGACAGGGGCTAGGGAGACCCAGTACTTC,CASSPGTGARETQYF
TRBV28,TRBJ1-6,NA,NA,TGTGCCAGCAGGCAAGGGGCCCTCCACTTT,CASRQGALHF
TRBV7-2,TRBJ2-2,NA,NA,TGTGCCAGCAGCTTAGGCGGGACGGGCGGGGAGCTGTTTTTT,CASSLGGTGGELFF
TRBV3-1/TRBV3-2,TRBJ2-3,NA,TRBD2,TGTGCCAGCAGCCATAGCGGGAGTGCAGATACGCAGTATTTT,CASSHSGSADTQYF
TRBV6-2/TRBV6-3,TRBJ2-1,NA,TRBD2,TGTGCCAGCAGTTTGACTAGCGGGAATGAGCGGTTCTTC,CASSLTSGNERFF
TRBV4-3,TRBJ2-2,NA,TRBD2,TGCGCCAGCAGCCGAGCGACTAGCGGCACCGGGGAGCTGTTTTTT,CASSRATSGTGELFF
TRBV6-5,TRBJ2-1,once,NA,TGTGCCAGCAGTTACGGCGTAGAGGGCAATGAGCAGTTCTTC,CASSYGVEGNEQFF
TRBV11-2,TRBJ2-3,NA,TRBD2,TGTGCCAGCAGGCTCGGACTAGCGGGAGTAACAGATACGCAGTATTTT,CASRLGLAGVTDTQYF
TRBV5-4,TRBJ2-1,NA,NA,TGTGCCAGCAGCTTGTCCAGGGGTTTCAACAATGAGCAGTTCTTC,CASSLSRGFNNEQFF
TRBV27,TRBJ1-6,few,NA,TGTGCCAGCAGTTTACAGGTCGCCTATAATTCACCCCTCCACTTT,CASSLQVAYNSPLHF
TRBV3-1/TRBV3-2,TRBJ1-2,once,NA,TGTGCCAGCAGCCTCCTACGGGGGGCCAACTATGGCTACACCTTC,CASSLLRGANYGYTF
TRBV5-1,TRBJ2-3,NA,NA,TGCGCCAGCAGCTTGTTCGGAGGGATTAGCACAGATACGCAGTATTTT,CASSLFGGISTDTQYF
TRBV19,TRBJ2-7,few,TRBD1,TGTGCCAGTAGGCCCACCCGGACAGGGAGCTCCTACGAGCAGTACTTC,CASRPTRTGSSYEQYF
TRBV27,TRBJ2-3,NA,TRBD2,TGTGCCAGCAGTTTATCTAGCGGGAGGTTTCTCACAGATACGCAGTATTTT,CASSLSSGRFLTDTQYF
TRBV7-3,TRBJ2-2,once,NA,TGTGCCAGCAGCCCAACCGCAGGCGGGGAGCTGTTTTTT,CASSPTAGGELFF
TRBV11-2,TRBJ2-1,NA,NA,TGTGCCAGCAGCCTTACTACGGGTAGCGGATTCAATGAGCAGTTCTTC,CASSLTTGSGFNEQFF
TRBV5-1,TRBJ2-1,few,TRBD2,TGCGCCAGCAGATCTGGGACTAGCGGGAGGAATGAGCAGTTCTTC,CASRSGTSGRNEQFF
TRBV5-3,TRBJ2-7,few,NA,TGTGCCAGGGGGGGAGAGCAGTACTTC,CARGGEQYF
TRBV28,TRBJ2-6,NA,NA,TGTGCCAGCAGTTTATCCCGGGCTGGGGCCAACGTCCTGACTTTC,CASSLSRAGANVLTF
TRBV28,TRBJ1-5,NA,NA,TGTGCCAGCAGCGAAGTCAGGGAGGTCAGCAATCAGCCCCAGCATTTT,CASSEVREVSNQPQHF
TRBV5-6,TRBJ2-1,NA,TRBD2,TGTGCCAGCAGCTTTCGGACTAGCGGGAGGAATGAGCAGTTCTTC,CASSFRTSGRNEQFF
TRBV4-3,TRBJ2-3,NA,NA,TGCGCCAGCAGCCAAGATGTTGGGGGGTCGAGCACAGATACGCAGTATTTT,CASSQDVGGSSTDTQYF
TRBV6-6,TRBJ2-1,NA,TRBD2,TGTGCCAGCAGTTACGGGACGGGCGGGGGCTACAATGAGCAGTTCTTC,CASSYGTGGGYNEQFF
TRBV11-1,TRBJ2-5,NA,NA,TGTGCCAGCAGCCCCAGACAGCCCAGCCCCGGGGGAACCCAGTACTTC,CASSPRQPSPGGTQYF
TRBV6-2/TRBV6-3,TRBJ1-4,few,TRBD1,TGTGCCAGCAGTTCCGGACAGGGGGCTTTTGCCGGTAATGAAAAACTGTTTTTT,CASSSGQGAFAGNEKLFF
TRBV2,TRBJ1-1,NA,NA,TGTGCCAGCAGTGAAGCATGGGCCATTGAAGCTTTCTTT,CASSEAWAIEAFF
TRBV5-8,TRBJ1-4,NA,NA,TGTGCCAGCACCCTATATTCCGGGACTGCTAATGAAAAACTGTTTTTT,CASTLYSGTANEKLFF
TRBV13,TRBJ2-3,NA,TRBD2,TGTGCCAGCAGCTCCACGACTAGCGGGAGGCACGACACAGATACGCAGTATTTT,CASSSTTSGRHDTDTQYF
TRBV6-5,TRBJ2-2,NA,TRBD1,TGTGCCAGCAGACGCAAACAGGGGGCCGGGGAGCTGTTTTTT,CASRRKQGAGELFF
TRBV10-3,TRBJ2-3,few,TRBD2,TGTGCCATCAGCGCCGGGACTAGCGGAGGGTCCACAGATACGCAGTATTTT,CAISAGTSGGSTDTQYF
TRBV7-6,TRBJ2-3,NA,TRBD1,TGTGCCAGCAGCTTAGAGGGACAGGGAGGGGCAGATACGCAGTATTTT,CASSLEGQGGADTQYF
TRBV9,TRBJ2-1,NA,TRBD2,TGTGCCAGCAGCGTGGGACTAGCGCAAAACTACAATGAGCAGTTCTTC,CASSVGLAQNYNEQFF
TRBV4-2,TRBJ2-2,NA,NA,TGTGCCAGCGGGGAGTGGCCTAACACCGGGGAGCTGTTTTTT,CASGEWPNTGELFF